The T cell receptor beta chain described here comes from a study of OX40 agonist ivuxolimab in advanced cancers. Study details: Head and neck, renal cell, melanoma or hepatocellular carcinoma were the cancers that dose-escalation patients had.

Deletions cut 2 bases from V and 5 bases from J, with 13 bases between. The V gene's germline CDR1 is MNHEY and CDR2 SMNVEV (reference sequence). The CDR3 is 14 amino acids. The study, taken as a whole, reports: The mean number of expanded clones was higher in CD8+ T cells than in CD4+.

Produced via immunoSEQ multiplex PCR; TCRdb's table is partial and in-frame only. The data contain fewer than 85,000 clones, approximately 83% of them singletons. About this clone: What it binds is unknown.

The rearrangement uses TRBV27 and TRBJ2-7; D may be TRBD2 (5 bases). This clonotype was obtained from an adult with an advanced solid tumor such as melanoma, head and neck, liver or kidney cancer. The sequencing used CD4+ or CD8+ T cells sorted from blood, collected in a trial of the OX40 agonist ivuxolimab. The CDR3 spells CASSLNGGQNEQYF. In DNA, the CDR3 is TGTGCCAGCAGTTTAAACGGCGGGCAGAACGAGCAGTACTTC.